This is a list of T cell receptor beta chains from one sample in a study of T cells after yellow fever vaccination. TCRdb used MiXCR to reprocess the 5' RACE reads, holding one entry per CDR3 protein. This table has 340,000 or so distinct CDR3 sequences, around 12% appearing once. The sequencing used CD4+ T cells sorted from PBMCs, collected 15 days after the yellow fever booster vaccination. All receptors come from a man younger than 30 who received the YFV17D yellow fever vaccine. Both conserved end residues are trimmed from each CDR3. Each record gives: J gene, V gene, CDR3 protein.

J: TRBJ2-5
V: TRBV28
CDR3: ASSLSASGGIQETQY

J: TRBJ1-4
V: TRBV5-1
CDR3: ASTWSLPEDEKLF

J: TRBJ2-1
V: TRBV6-2/TRBV6-3
CDR3: ASGRGQF

J: TRBJ1-1
V: TRBV10-3
CDR3: ATQGSAEAF

J: TRBJ1-1
V: TRBV3-1
CDR3: ASSQLGIAEAF

J: TRBJ1-5
V: TRBV6-2/TRBV6-3
CDR3: ASNGPDSNQPQH

J: TRBJ1-4
V: TRBV12-3/TRBV12-4
CDR3: ASRRDSIDEKLF

J: TRBJ1-6
V: TRBV5-8
CDR3: ASSLGAGARSPLH

J: TRBJ2-7
V: TRBV5-1
CDR3: ASSPDRPGYEQY

J: TRBJ1-2
V: TRBV7-2
CDR3: ASSSGTART

J: TRBJ2-7
V: TRBV5-1
CDR3: ASSLMGQGAEEQY

J: TRBJ2-7
V: TRBV5-1
CDR3: ASSSRDRGAGEQY

J: TRBJ2-5
V: TRBV3-1
CDR3: ASGEAAETQY

J: TRBJ2-3
V: TRBV2
CDR3: ASSNSQGGGTDTQY

J: TRBJ2-1
V: TRBV2
CDR3: ASSAGYNEQF

J: TRBJ2-3
V: TRBV29-1
CDR3: SLAPATDTQY

J: TRBJ2-1
V: TRBV2
CDR3: ASTGNEQF

J: TRBJ1-2
V: TRBV20-1
CDR3: SARGGPGANYGYT

J: TRBJ1-4
V: TRBV9
CDR3: ASSEGPINEKLF

J: TRBJ2-1
V: TRBV6-2/TRBV6-3
CDR3: ASSFPHRGLNEQF

J: TRBJ2-7
V: TRBV6-2/TRBV6-3
CDR3: ASRQPPLYEQY

J: TRBJ2-5
V: TRBV7-2
CDR3: ASSNRGAQETQY

J: TRBJ2-1
V: TRBV7-3
CDR3: ASSLVRDSPHEQF

J: TRBJ1-6
V: TRBV6-6
CDR3: ASSYAAGRGYNSPLH

J: TRBJ2-5
V: TRBV5-1
CDR3: ASSLGRLEETQY

J: TRBJ2-2
V: TRBV3-1
CDR3: ASKRLAGGLTKGTGELF

J: TRBJ2-1
V: TRBV20-1
CDR3: SAYGGALYNEQF

J: TRBJ2-1
V: TRBV6-6
CDR3: ASNTMDSSYNEQF

J: TRBJ2-5
V: TRBV7-2
CDR3: ASSPTGRGTQY

J: TRBJ2-1
V: TRBV7-9
CDR3: ASSSTGAYNEQF

J: TRBJ2-3
V: TRBV2
CDR3: ASSENGLAGTDTQY

J: TRBJ1-1
V: TRBV6-2/TRBV6-3
CDR3: ASSYGTRNTEAF

J: TRBJ2-1
V: TRBV5-6
CDR3: ASSLIPWFLGPGLGRVNEQF

J: TRBJ2-5
V: TRBV29-1
CDR3: SVEKTARGETQY

J: TRBJ2-5
V: TRBV5-1
CDR3: ASSSANRVGETQY

J: TRBJ2-1
V: TRBV20-1
CDR3: SARKGAIPYNEQF

J: TRBJ1-1
V: TRBV5-1
CDR3: ASSLWGNTEAF

J: TRBJ2-5
V: TRBV5-5
CDR3: ASSSRVGSEEETQY

J: TRBJ2-1
V: TRBV24-1
CDR3: ATSVNRGRNEQF

J: TRBJ1-4
V: TRBV5-1
CDR3: ASSGGGDGEKLF

J: TRBJ2-2
V: TRBV20-1
CDR3: SAYDRGRTGELF

J: TRBJ2-1
V: TRBV9
CDR3: ASNFRATGPYNEQF

J: TRBJ2-7
V: TRBV18
CDR3: ASSPRDFDEQY